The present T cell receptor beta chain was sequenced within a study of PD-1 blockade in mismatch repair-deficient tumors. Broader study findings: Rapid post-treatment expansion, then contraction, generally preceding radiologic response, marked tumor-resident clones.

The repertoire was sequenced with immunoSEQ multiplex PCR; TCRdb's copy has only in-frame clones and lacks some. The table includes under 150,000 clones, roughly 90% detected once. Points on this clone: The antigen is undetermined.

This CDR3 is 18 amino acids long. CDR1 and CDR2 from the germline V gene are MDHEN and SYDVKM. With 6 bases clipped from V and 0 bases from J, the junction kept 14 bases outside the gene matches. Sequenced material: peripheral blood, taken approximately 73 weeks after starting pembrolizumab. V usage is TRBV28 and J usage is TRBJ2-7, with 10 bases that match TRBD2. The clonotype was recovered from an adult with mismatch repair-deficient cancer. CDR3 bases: TGTGCCAGCAGCGGAGGCATTAGAGCTAGCGGGAGCTCCTACGAGCAGTACTTC. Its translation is CASSGGIRASGSSYEQYF. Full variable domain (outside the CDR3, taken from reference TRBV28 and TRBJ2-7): DVKVTQSSRYLVKRTGEKVFLECVQDMDHENMFWYRQDPGLGLRLIYFSYDVKMKEKGDIPEGYSVSREKKERFSLILESASTNQTSMYLCASSGGIRASGSSYEQYFGPGTRLTVT.